This TCR beta chain came from a study of vaccination and CD4 T cells after COVID-19. Sequenced with the Oncomine TCR Beta short-read assay was DNA taken from cultured CD4+ T cells. TCRdb fed the PCR reads into MiXCR, producing one record per CDR3 protein. Here the sample spans around 7,800 distinct CDR3 sequences, about 30% being singletons. Noted treatment: approximately nine-day PBMC culture with coronavirus spike peptide pools or control peptides (ViraFEST assay). According to the study, CD4+ T cells from the unexposed donor were gathered ahead of the COVID-19 pandemic (2011-2018). With roughly 10 ug/ml peptide pools and roughly 10 IU/ml IL-2, PBMCs were cultured at 1.5 million to 2 million per well. Findings of the study overall: Among reactive clones from convalescent patients, a median around 84% appeared only post-vaccination.

The V and J ends lost 2 bases and 5 bases respectively, with 9 bases between them. The V gene's germline CDR1 is MNHEY and CDR2 SMNVEV (reference sequence). CDR3 length: 13 amino acids. This clonotype has more than one count but fewer than ten. What it binds is not known. The TCR sequence derives from a human donor in good health. The J gene is TRBJ1-2, the V gene TRBV27; the D is unclear. Material: CD4+ T cells from blood, cultured in vitro. CDR3 loop: CASSLRPGYGYTF. The CDR3 DNA is TGTGCCAGCAGTTTACGCCCGGGGTATGGCTACACCTTC.